This TCR beta chain stems from a study of monozygotic twins with inflammatory bowel disease. General observations from the study: Concordance status among twins (concordant versus discordant) showed no link to repertoire similarity, possibly from limited power. Healthy twins showed more clonotype sharing with others than IBD patients, especially patients with disease activity.

As regards this clonotype: Its antigen remains unidentified.

From germline, CDR1 is SGHTA and CDR2 FQGNSA. This CDR3 comprises 15 residues. TCRdb processed the 5' RACE reads again and assigns one entry to each CDR3 protein, with no DNA. Its table records 400,000 to 500,000 distinct CDR3 sequences. Sequencing was done on a sample of blood. The chain combines TRBV7-2 with TRBJ1-2; absent DNA, TCRdb's TRBD1 call cannot be checked. This sequence was found in a human donor with ulcerative colitis or Crohn's disease, or a healthy co-twin of an affected twin (not recorded which). CDR3: CASSSPLVGLRGYTF.